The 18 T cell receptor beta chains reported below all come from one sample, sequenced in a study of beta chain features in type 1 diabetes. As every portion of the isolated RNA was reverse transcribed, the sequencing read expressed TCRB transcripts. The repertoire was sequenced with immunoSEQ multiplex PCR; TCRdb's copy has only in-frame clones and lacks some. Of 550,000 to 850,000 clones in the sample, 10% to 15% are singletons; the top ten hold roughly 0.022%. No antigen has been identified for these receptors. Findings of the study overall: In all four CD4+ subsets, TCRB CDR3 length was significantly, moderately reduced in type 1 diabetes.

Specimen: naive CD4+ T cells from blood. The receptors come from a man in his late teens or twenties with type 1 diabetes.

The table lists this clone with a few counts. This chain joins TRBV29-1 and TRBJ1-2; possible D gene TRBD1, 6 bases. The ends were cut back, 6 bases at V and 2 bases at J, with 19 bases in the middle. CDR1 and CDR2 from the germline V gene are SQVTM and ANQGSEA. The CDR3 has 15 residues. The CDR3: CSVRTGTSPNYGYTF. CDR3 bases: TGCAGCGTCCGCACCGGGACATCCCCAAACTATGGCTACACCTTC.

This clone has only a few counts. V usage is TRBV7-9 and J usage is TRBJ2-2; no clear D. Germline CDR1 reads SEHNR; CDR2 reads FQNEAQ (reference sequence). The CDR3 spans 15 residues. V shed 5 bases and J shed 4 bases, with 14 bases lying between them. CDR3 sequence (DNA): TGTGCCAGCAGCCCCCCCACCGGCGGCACCGGGGAGCTGTTTTTT. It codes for CASSPPTGGTGELFF.

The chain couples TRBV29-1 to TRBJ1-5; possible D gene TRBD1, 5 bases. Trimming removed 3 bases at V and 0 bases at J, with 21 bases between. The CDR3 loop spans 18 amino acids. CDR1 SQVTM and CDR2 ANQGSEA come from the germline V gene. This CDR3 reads CSVEVLRGPRNSNQPQHF. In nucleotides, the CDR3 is TGCAGCGTTGAGGTCCTCCGGGGACCGAGAAATAGCAATCAGCCCCAGCATTTT.

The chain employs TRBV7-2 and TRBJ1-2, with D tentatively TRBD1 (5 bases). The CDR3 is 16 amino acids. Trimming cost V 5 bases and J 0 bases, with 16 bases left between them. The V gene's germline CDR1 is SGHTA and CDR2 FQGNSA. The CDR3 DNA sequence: TGTGCCAGCAGCCCCTGGGTCGGGGGGTCTAACTATGGCTACACCTTC. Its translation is CASSPWVGGSNYGYTF.

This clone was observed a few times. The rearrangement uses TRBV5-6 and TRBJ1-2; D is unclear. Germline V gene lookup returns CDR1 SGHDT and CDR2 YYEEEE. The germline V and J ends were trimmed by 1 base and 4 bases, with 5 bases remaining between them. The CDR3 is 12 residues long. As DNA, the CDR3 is TGTGCCAGCAGCTTGACTTTCTATGGCTACACCTTC. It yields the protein CASSLTFYGYTF.

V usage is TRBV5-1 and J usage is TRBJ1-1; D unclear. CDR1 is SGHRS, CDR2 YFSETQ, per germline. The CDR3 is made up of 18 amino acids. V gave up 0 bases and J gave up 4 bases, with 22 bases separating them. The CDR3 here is CASSLGLRPLVESTEAFF. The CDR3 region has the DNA TGCGCCAGCAGCTTGGGGTTAAGGCCTTTAGTGGAGAGCACTGAAGCTTTCTTT.

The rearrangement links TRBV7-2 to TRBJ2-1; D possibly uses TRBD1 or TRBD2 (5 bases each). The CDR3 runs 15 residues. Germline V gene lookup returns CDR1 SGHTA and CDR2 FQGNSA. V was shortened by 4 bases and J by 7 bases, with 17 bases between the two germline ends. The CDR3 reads CASSWQAGTRNEQFF. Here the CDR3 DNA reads TGTGCCAGCAGCTGGCAAGCCGGGACCAGGAATGAGCAGTTCTTC.

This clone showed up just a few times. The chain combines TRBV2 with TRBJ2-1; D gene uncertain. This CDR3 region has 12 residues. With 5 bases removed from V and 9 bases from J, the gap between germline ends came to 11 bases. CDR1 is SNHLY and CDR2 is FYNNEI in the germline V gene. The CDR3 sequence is CASSSELSEQFF. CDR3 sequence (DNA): TGTGCCAGCAGTTCCGAGTTAAGTGAGCAGTTCTTC.

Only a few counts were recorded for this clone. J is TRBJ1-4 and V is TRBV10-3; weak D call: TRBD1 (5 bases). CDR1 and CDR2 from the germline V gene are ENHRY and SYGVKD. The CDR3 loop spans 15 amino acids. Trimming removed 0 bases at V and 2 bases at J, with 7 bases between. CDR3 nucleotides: TGTGCCATCAGTGAGTCCCGGGGGACTAATGAAAAACTGTTTTTT. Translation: CAISESRGTNEKLFF.

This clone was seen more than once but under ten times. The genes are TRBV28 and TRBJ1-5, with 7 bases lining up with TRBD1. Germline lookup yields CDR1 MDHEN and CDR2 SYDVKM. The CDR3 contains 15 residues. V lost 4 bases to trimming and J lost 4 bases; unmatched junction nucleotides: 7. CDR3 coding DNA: TGTGCCAGCAGTTCCGGGAGGGGACAGAATCAGCCCCAGCATTTT. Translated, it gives CASSSGRGQNQPQHF. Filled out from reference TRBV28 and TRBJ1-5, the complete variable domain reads DVKVTQSSRYLVKRTGEKVFLECVQDMDHENMFWYRQDPGLGLRLIYFSYDVKMKEKGDIPEGYSVSREKKERFSLILESASTNQTSMYLCASSSGRGQNQPQHFGDGTRLSIL.

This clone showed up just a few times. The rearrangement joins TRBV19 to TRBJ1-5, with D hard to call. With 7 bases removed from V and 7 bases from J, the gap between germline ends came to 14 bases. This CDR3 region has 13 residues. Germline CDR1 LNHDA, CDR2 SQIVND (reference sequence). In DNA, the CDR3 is TGTGCCAGTACCGTGAAGGTGGAGCAGCCCCAGCATTTT. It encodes CASTVKVEQPQHF. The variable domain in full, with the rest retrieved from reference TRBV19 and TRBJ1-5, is DGGITQSPKYLFRKEGQNVTLSCEQNLNHDAMYWYRQDPGQGLRLIYYSQIVNDFQKGDIAEGYSVSREKKESFPLTVTSAQKNPTAFYLCASTVKVEQPQHFGDGTRLSIL.

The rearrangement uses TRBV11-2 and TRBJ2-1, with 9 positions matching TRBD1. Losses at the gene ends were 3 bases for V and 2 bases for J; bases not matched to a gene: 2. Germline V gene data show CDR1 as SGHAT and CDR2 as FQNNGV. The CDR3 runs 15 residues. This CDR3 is CASSLDRGTYNEQFF. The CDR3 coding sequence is TGTGCCAGCAGCTTGGACAGGGGAACCTACAATGAGCAGTTCTTC.

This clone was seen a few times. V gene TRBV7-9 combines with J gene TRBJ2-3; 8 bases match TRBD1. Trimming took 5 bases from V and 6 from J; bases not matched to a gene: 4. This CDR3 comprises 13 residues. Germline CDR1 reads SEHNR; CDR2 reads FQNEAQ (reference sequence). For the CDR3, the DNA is TGTGCCAGCAGCGTTCGACAGGGGGATACGCAGTATTTT. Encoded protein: CASSVRQGDTQYF.

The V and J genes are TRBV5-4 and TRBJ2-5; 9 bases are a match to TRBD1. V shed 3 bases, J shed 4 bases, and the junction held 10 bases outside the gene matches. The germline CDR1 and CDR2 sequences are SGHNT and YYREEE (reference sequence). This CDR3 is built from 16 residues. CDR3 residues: CASSSSGTGWSETQYF. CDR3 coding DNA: TGTGCCAGCAGCTCATCCGGGACAGGGTGGTCAGAGACCCAGTACTTC. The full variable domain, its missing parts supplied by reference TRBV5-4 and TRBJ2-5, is ETGVTQSPTHLIKTRGQQVTLRCSSQSGHNTVSWYQQALGQGPQFIFQYYREEENGRGNFPPRFSGLQFPNYSSELNVNALELDDSALYLCASSSSGTGWSETQYFGPGTRLLVL.

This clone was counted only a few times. CDR3 sequence (DNA): TGTGCCAGCAGTGAAGCCCCCGGACAGCTACAAGAGACCCAGTACTTC. As protein: CASSEAPGQLQETQYF. The rearrangement uses TRBV2 and TRBJ2-5, with D perhaps matching TRBD1 (6 bases). The V gene lost 0 bases and the J gene lost 2 bases, with 13 bases spanning the gap. The length of the CDR3 is 16 residues. CDR1 SNHLY and CDR2 FYNNEI come from the germline V gene.

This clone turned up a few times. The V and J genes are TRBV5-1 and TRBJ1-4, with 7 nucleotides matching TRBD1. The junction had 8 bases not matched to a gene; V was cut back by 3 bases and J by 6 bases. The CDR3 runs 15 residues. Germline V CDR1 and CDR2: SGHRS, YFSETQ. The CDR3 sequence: CASSSAQGDHEKLFF. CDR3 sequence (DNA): TGCGCCAGCAGCTCGGCTCAGGGGGACCATGAAAAACTGTTTTTT.

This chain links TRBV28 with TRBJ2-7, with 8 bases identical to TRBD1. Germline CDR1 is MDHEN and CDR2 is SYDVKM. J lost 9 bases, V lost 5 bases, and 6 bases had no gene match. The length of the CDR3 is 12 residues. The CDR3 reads CASSPTGAGQYF. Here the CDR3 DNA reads TGTGCCAGCAGTCCGACAGGGGCGGGGCAGTACTTC. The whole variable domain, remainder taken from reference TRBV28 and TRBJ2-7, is DVKVTQSSRYLVKRTGEKVFLECVQDMDHENMFWYRQDPGLGLRLIYFSYDVKMKEKGDIPEGYSVSREKKERFSLILESASTNQTSMYLCASSPTGAGQYFGPGTRLTVT.

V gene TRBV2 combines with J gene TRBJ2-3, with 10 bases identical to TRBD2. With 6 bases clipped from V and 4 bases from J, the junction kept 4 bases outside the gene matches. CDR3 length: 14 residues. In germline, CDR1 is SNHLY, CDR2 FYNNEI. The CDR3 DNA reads TGTGCCAGCAGGGGACTAGCGCAGGCAGATACGCAGTATTTT. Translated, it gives CASRGLAQADTQYF.